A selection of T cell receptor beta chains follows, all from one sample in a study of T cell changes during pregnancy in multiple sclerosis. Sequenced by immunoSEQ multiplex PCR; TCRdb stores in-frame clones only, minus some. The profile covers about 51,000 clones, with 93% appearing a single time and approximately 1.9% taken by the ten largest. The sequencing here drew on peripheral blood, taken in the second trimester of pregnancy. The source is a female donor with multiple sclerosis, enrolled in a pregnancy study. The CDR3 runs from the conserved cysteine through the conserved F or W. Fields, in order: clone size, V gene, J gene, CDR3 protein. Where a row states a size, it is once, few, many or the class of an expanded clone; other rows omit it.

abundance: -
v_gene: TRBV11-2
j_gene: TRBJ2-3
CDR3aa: CASRHVRGLDTQYF

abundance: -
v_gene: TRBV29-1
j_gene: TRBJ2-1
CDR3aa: CSVEEVFPSGSPNEQFF

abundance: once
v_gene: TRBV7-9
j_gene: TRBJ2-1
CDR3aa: CASSPRGGRWNEQFF

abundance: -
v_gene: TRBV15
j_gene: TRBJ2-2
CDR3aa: CATSRQKSTGELFF

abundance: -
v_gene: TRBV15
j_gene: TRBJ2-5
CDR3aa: CATSRLSVAGHQETQYF

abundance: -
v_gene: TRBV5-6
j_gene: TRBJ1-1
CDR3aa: CASSLGLVRGRDTEAFF

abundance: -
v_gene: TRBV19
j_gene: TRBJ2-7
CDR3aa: CASSPGLGNYEQYF

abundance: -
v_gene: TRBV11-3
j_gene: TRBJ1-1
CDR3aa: CANSFDPLLGGTNTEAFF

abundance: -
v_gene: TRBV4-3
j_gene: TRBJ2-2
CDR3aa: CASSQSLAGPTTGELFF

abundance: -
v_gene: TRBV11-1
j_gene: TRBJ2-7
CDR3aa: CASSLQRSGTSGLYF

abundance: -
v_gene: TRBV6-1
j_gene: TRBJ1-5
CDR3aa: CASREDGGSNQPQHF

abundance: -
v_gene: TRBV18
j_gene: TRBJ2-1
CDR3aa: CASSLKSSASSYNEQFF

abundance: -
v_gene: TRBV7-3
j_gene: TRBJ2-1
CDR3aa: CASSLVAGSYNEQFF

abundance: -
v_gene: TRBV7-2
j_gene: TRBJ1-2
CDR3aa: CASSDRTGGNYGYTF

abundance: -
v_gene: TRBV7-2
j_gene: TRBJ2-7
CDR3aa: CASSHTGDEQYF

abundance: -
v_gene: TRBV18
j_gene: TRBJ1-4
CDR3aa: CASSYENLKEKLFF

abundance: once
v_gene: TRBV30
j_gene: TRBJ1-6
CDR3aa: CAREDRVGSPLHF

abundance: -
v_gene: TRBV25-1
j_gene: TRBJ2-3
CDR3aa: CASSEFGTSGTDTQYF

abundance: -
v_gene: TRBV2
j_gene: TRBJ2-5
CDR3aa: CASSGRFLETQYF

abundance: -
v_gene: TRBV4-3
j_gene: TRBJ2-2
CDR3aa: CASSQGSGAGELFF